This T cell receptor (beta chain) was identified during a study of HIV-infected patients and healthy controls (dated by TCRdb to about 2014). About the full investigation: The study asked whether deep sequencing of the TCR repertoire from small blood samples of HIV patients could detect immune perturbation and reconstitution. The research as a whole found: The dynamics of distinct T-cell subpopulations could not be separated, and sequencing depth was restricted, because whole blood was used. The apparent post-therapy recovery of the Gini index in HIV-infected patients was not reproduced in size-matched repertoire data. In the samples, alpha-beta chain pairing was left undetermined. Healthy controls shared more CDR3s between individuals than HIV+ patients, by Jaccard index and by count of highly shared sequences. Roughly threefold more distinct CDR3s and higher Shannon diversity were observed in healthy control repertoires than in untreated HIV+ repertoires. HLA typing of donors was not performed in the study. HIV-infected repertoires had significantly higher mean Gini indices than controls, possibly reflecting oligoclonality. Most CMV-associated CDR3s became more frequent during therapy, although their change was not significant, whereas HIV-associated CDR3s showed a significant decrease in frequency. The study cohorts differed slightly in age and sex profile, but those differences did not account for the observed differences in diversity. Unequal numbers of distinct sequences between patients and controls complicated comparisons, and size-matching overweighted rare events from HIV-infected data. Significantly different mean usage between HIV-infected patients and controls was observed for eight alpha and eight beta V genes. Only sixteen HIV-infected individuals were processed, which the authors considered a major limit on how widely the findings apply. MAIT cell alpha-chain CDR3s were found at high frequency in healthy controls but were severely depleted in HIV+ repertoires.

Reverse transcription of approximately 500 ng RNA was performed with SuperScript III using primers directed against the alpha and beta constant regions. Separate alpha and beta chain libraries were generated by chain-specific third strand synthesis with multiplexing indices. In the protocol, all rearrangements within a chain were amplified with a single primer pair so that primer bias was avoided, and molecular barcodes were added to each cDNA molecule. Purified cDNA was ligated with T4 RNA Ligase 1 onto a 5' RACE adapter bearing a random hexamer and the SP2 sequencing primer site. With slow temperature ramps used to favor optimal annealing, second strand synthesis was primed from the SP2 site with Phusion polymerase. Two random hexamer sequences, both added before amplification and joined together, made up the 12-nucleotide barcode of each molecule. A short first PCR added P5 and P7 adapter elements plus a second index, followed by a roughly 25-cycle amplification PCR with P5s and P7 primers. In total the libraries went through 25 to 35 PCR cycles, after which the libraries were quantified on a Qubit, sized on a Bioanalyzer, and diluted to around 4 nM. The normalized libraries were sequenced on an Illumina MiSeq using 2 x 250 paired-end kits. Reverse transcription reactions were cleaned up on MinElute columns and eluted into about 9.3 ul Tris-Cl. The adapter ligations were run for 23 hours at 16 degrees C, and AMPure XP beads at a 1:1 ratio were afterwards used to clean them. Regarding the original processing steps: A modified Decombinator that output V, J, insert and barcode information was used to process the demultiplexed FASTQ files. Sequences that shared a barcode but differed from the dominant sequence were discarded as errors, and original cDNA molecules were estimated by counting barcodes clustered at Levenshtein distance 3. The R packages ineq, vegan, igraph and RCytoscape were used for downstream analyses, with IMGT nomenclature and CDR3 definitions applied. To avoid skew from clonal expansion, each TCR was counted once, and V gene usage was computed over distinct sequences. Within a donor, similarity networks joined unique CDR3 amino acid sequences in every case where two of them were separated by a single Levenshtein edit. Published HIV-specific CDR3s (about 90 alpha, about 720 beta) and CMV-specific CDR3s (around 13 alpha, a few hundred beta) were compiled and searched for in the repertoires. Random subsampling to size-matched repertoires showed patients' decreased diversity was not caused by their lower sequence numbers. TCRdb reprocessing: public reads trimmed at Q25 with fastp, clones called with MiXCR, in-frame beta chains kept. Identical CDR3 proteins give one entry, which carries the most common genes and DNA. The V and J calls reflect TCRdb's pipeline rather than the authors' work. In all, the sample holds approximately 15,000 distinct CDR3 sequences, and 5.5% of those were seen once. 1.9% of the sample comes from the top ten.

CDR1 and CDR2 are read off the germline V gene as MRHNA and SNTAGT. Inclusive of the bounding cysteine and phenylalanine, the CDR3 is 14 residues long. This entry keeps only the CDR3 DNA: 42 bases, framed from base 1. The V end gives up 0 bases and the J end 5 bases, leaving 0 bases in the junction not matched to a gene. Since whole blood was used without any cell fractionation, the repertoire reflected all peripheral T cells in unsorted form. As controls, ten healthy donors without infection were sampled, and about 40% of the ten donors were sampled a second time roughly 3 months later. For RNA extraction, around 2.3 ml of peripheral blood was collected into Tempus tubes. The TURBO-DNase kit was used to remove leftover genomic DNA, and GLOBINclear was used to deplete globin mRNA. This clonotype is identified as medium-sized (0.01 to 0.1%). Which antigen it targets is not known. The sample holds no much larger clone one base away, and base qualities are not on file.

This receptor chain uses TRBV6-4 and TRBJ2-2; 7 central bases correspond to TRBD2. This TCR was sampled from an adult in good health. The material sequenced was blood. The DNA is TGTGCCAGCAGTGACTCGGGGGGGACCGGGGAGCTGTTTTTT. Its translation is CASSDSGGTGELFF.